Listed below are T cell receptor beta chains from one sample, sequenced in a study of regulatory T cells in long-lasting Graves disease. From the multiplex PCR reads, TCRdb called clonotypes with MiXCR, one entry per CDR3 protein. The data contain about 290,000 distinct CDR3 sequences, approximately 20% of them seen just once; the ten biggest clones take up 45% to 70%. The source material was peripheral blood mononuclear cells (PBMCs), sampled when the disease was refractory, from a patient treated with antithyroid drugs. All receptors derive from a female donor with Graves disease. The CDR3 runs from the conserved cysteine through the conserved F or W. D genes are given only for firm matches. Some rows have no size entry. The others give once, few or many, or a class for an expanded clone.

D: TRBD2
size: .
V: TRBV5-6
J: TRBJ2-7
CDR3: CASSLLTSGFSYEQYF
DNA: TGTGCCAGCAGCCTGTTGACTAGCGGGTTTTCCTACGAGCAGTACTTC

D: TRBD1
size: many
V: TRBV7-8
J: TRBJ2-5
CDR3: CASSSSQGRQETQYF
DNA: TGTGCCAGCAGCTCCTCACAGGGGAGACAAGAGACCCAGTACTTC

D: .
size: .
V: TRBV18
J: TRBJ2-2
CDR3: CASSPLQGNTGELFF
DNA: TGTGCCAGCTCACCACTGCAGGGGAACACCGGGGAGCTGTTTTTT

D: .
size: few
V: TRBV6-1
J: TRBJ2-5
CDR3: CASRRDSQETQYF
DNA: TGTGCCAGCCGGAGGGACAGCCAAGAGACCCAGTACTTC

D: TRBD1
size: many
V: TRBV11-2
J: TRBJ2-7
CDR3: CASSLVRTGEREQYF
DNA: TGTGCCAGCAGCTTAGTGAGGACAGGGGAGCGGGAGCAGTACTTC

D: .
size: .
V: TRBV18
J: TRBJ2-6
CDR3: CASSPFDVLGANVLTF
DNA: TGTGCCAGCTCACCATTTGACGTCCTTGGGGCCAACGTCCTGACTTTC

D: TRBD2
size: .
V: TRBV20-1
J: TRBJ2-3
CDR3: CSAGTSPKTGYTQYF
DNA: TGCAGTGCTGGGACTAGCCCCAAAACCGGGTATACGCAGTATTTT

D: .
size: many
V: TRBV28
J: TRBJ2-5
CDR3: CASRKRASEETQYF
DNA: TGTGCCAGCAGGAAAAGGGCTAGCGAGGAGACCCAGTACTTC

D: .
size: .
V: TRBV18
J: TRBJ1-4
CDR3: CASSPPQQGGDGKLFF
DNA: TGTGCCAGCTCACCACCACAACAGGGAGGTGACGGAAAACTGTTTTTT

D: .
size: .
V: TRBV19
J: TRBJ2-7
CDR3: CASSFSSEMEQYF
DNA: TGTGCCAGTAGTTTCTCTAGTGAAATGGAGCAGTACTTC

D: TRBD2
size: many
V: TRBV27
J: TRBJ2-5
CDR3: CASSSLLAGQETQYF
DNA: TGTGCCAGCAGTTCCCTTCTAGCGGGCCAAGAGACCCAGTACTTC